Listed below are T cell receptor beta chains from one sample, sequenced in a study of shared clonotypes between healthy human individuals. Sequencing used immunoSEQ multiplex PCR; TCRdb keeps in-frame clones, though not all of them. The profile shows about 600,000 clones, around 97% of them singletons. Sequences were obtained from naive CD4+ T cells sorted from blood. These TCRs come from a woman in her twenties or thirties in good health. CDR3s include the opening cysteine and the closing phenylalanine or tryptophan. Fields, in order: CDR3 protein, CDR3 length, J gene, V gene, D gene. The D gene is left open where the match is weak.

CASSGRLKGGNRETQYF 17 TRBJ2-5 TRBV5-6 -
CASRTGTLSDEQYF 14 TRBJ2-7 TRBV6-5 -
CASSLSSPPEKLFF 14 TRBJ1-4 TRBV27 -
CASSFTSWGWGTNEKLFF 18 TRBJ1-4 TRBV28 -
CAIAVGYIRGEVIYEQYF 18 TRBJ2-7 TRBV28 -
CASRGRQGIEAFF 13 TRBJ1-1 TRBV2 TRBD1
CASSLGDRYYEQYF 14 - TRBV7-6 TRBD1
CASSQSRTRSSYEQYF 16 TRBJ2-7 TRBV18 TRBD2
CASSLATAKVTQYF 14 TRBJ2-5 TRBV5-1 -
CASSTGLAGIHEQYF 15 TRBJ2-7 TRBV19 TRBD2
CASSLIPMGGPAGQEQYF 18 TRBJ2-7 TRBV27 -
CAVRDRDYGYTF 12 TRBJ1-2 TRBV6-5 TRBD1
CASSPGSYITYEQYF 15 TRBJ2-7 TRBV10-1 -
CASSLIGFSYNEQFF 15 TRBJ2-1 TRBV27 -
CASSLWANYGYTF 13 TRBJ1-2 TRBV28 -
CASSLGGLLYEQYF 14 TRBJ2-7 TRBV11-2 -
CASSNSGSGDTQYF 14 TRBJ2-3 TRBV5-6 TRBD2
CSVEEPPGGYNEQFF 15 TRBJ2-1 TRBV29-1 TRBD2
CASSSRWGVTEKLFF 15 TRBJ1-4 TRBV5-1 -
CASSSGTSGQSSYNEQFF 18 TRBJ2-1 TRBV18 TRBD2
CASRAAGSYNQPQHF 15 TRBJ1-5 TRBV19 -
CASSEAIVDAEAFF 14 TRBJ1-1 TRBV6-1 -
CASSQDGQGVDEQFF 15 TRBJ2-1 TRBV4-1 TRBD1
CASSPRAGEEETQYF 15 TRBJ2-5 TRBV18 TRBD2
CASSLERGRYNEQFF 15 TRBJ2-1 TRBV2 TRBD2
CAIREWGGMAEAFF 14 TRBJ1-1 TRBV10-3 -